A single sample gave rise to the 8 T cell receptor beta chains below, sequenced in a study of CD8 T cells in ankylosing spondylitis (dated by TCRdb to about 2017). Receptor libraries were prepared by 5' RACE. The listed sequencing device is Illumina HiSeq 2500. TCRdb reprocessed the public reads (quality trimming at Q25 with fastp, clone calling with MiXCR) and kept in-frame beta chains. Rows are unified per CDR3 protein, each entry keeping the most common DNA and genes. Counted in this sample were 200,000 to 250,000 distinct CDR3 sequences; more than 25% of them appeared once. The ten largest clonotypes hold about 4.2% of the sample. The sample was blood, either unsorted or a sorted T cell fraction (not recorded which). The source of these receptors is a male donor with ankylosing spondylitis or in good health (not recorded which).

This chain joins TRBV12-3 or TRBV12-4 and TRBJ2-7; TRBD2 agrees at 9 bases. CDR3 size: 15 residues. The trim removed 7 bases at V and 3 bases at J, leaving 10 bases unmatched. CDR3: CASNLGRGGRYEQYF. CDR3 in DNA: TGTGCCAGCAACTTGGGGCGGGGGGGCCGCTACGAGCAGTACTTC.

This clonotype occurred a few times. The J gene is TRBJ2-3, the V gene TRBV29-1; D remains unclear. CDR1 is SQVTM and CDR2 is ANQGSEA in the germline V gene. Trimming took 1 base from V and 11 from J, leaving 13 bases between them. This CDR3 contains 12 residues. The CDR3 protein is CSVEGGDHKQYF. The CDR3 DNA follows: TGCAGCGTTGAAGGGGGTGACCATAAGCAGTATTTT.

The chain carries TRBV12-3 or TRBV12-4 and TRBJ1-2; a possible D gene is TRBD1 (5 bases). Trimming removed 5 bases from V and 4 bases from J, with 14 bases in between. The CDR3 covers 14 residues. Here the CDR3 DNA reads TGTGCCAGCAGTCCAGTTGGGGGGGTCTATGGCTACACCTTC. Amino acids: CASSPVGGVYGYTF.

The rearrangement links TRBV12-3 or TRBV12-4 to TRBJ2-3; D is unclear. This CDR3 is 11 amino acids long. Trimming took 8 bases from V and 6 from J, leaving 9 bases between them. The CDR3 nucleotides are TGTGCCAGCGCGTCCAGGGATACGCAGTATTTT. Residues: CASASRDTQYF.

This clonotype was seen only a few times. The chain recombines TRBV5-6 with TRBJ2-1, with D tentatively TRBD2 (7 bases). Trimming left V 4 bases short and J 7 bases short, with 18 bases between. Per the germline V gene, CDR1 is SGHDT and CDR2 is YYEEEE. The CDR3 extends over 15 amino acids. The CDR3 region has the DNA TGTGCCAGCAGCCGCCGCGGGGGCCCTGGTAATGAGCAGTTCTTC. Its protein product is CASSRRGGPGNEQFF.

The sample holds a few counts of this clonotype. The chain joins TRBV20-1 to TRBJ1-2; a possible D gene is TRBD1 (5 bases). The germline gives CDR1 DFQATT, CDR2 SNEGSKA (reference sequence). This CDR3 region has 14 residues. Trimming removed 0 bases from V and 4 bases from J, with 12 bases in between. CDR3 nucleotides: TGCAGTGCTAGAGAGGGGGGGAGAGTCTATGGCTACACCTTC. Translated, it gives CSAREGGRVYGYTF.

The chain carries TRBV24-1 and TRBJ1-5; no reliable D call. The CDR3 consists of 14 residues. The V gene lost 5 bases and the J gene lost 1 base, with 8 bases spanning the gap. The V gene's germline CDR1 is KGHDR and CDR2 SFDVKD. CDR3 DNA: TGTGCCACCAGTGGAGGTATGAGCAATCAGCCCCAGCATTTT. Protein sequence: CATSGGMSNQPQHF.

J is TRBJ1-5 and V is TRBV20-1, with 7 bases that match TRBD1. With V trimmed by 5 bases and J by 1 base, 5 bases remained unmatched. Germline assignment: CDR1 DFQATT and CDR2 SNEGSKA (reference sequence). This CDR3 region has 14 residues. CDR3 nucleotide sequence: TGCAGTGCTCAGACAGGGCAGAGCAATCAGCCCCAGCATTTT. This encodes CSAQTGQSNQPQHF.